Following are 10 T cell receptor beta chains from one sample sequenced in a study of T cells in Graves' hyperthyroidism and ophthalmopathy. Amplified TCR beta CDR3 regions derived from RNA transcripts. The study used the HTBI primer set for a first-round RT-PCR of the TCR CDR3. TCRdb re-called the multiplex PCR reads with MiXCR, one entry per CDR3 protein. The sample shows roughly 300,000 distinct CDR3 sequences, about 20% of them seen only once. Input material: blood. The origin of the receptors is a woman between 50 and 59 years old with Graves' hyperthyroidism.

This chain links TRBV12-3 or TRBV12-4 with TRBJ1-4; D may be TRBD1 (6 bases). Trimming stripped 1 base from V and 4 bases from J, with 16 bases between. This CDR3 spans 17 amino acids. The CDR3 bases are TGTGCCAGCAGTTTAGGAGGGGGGCAGGGGCTTAATGAAAAACTGTTTTTT. Protein product: CASSLGGGQGLNEKLFF.

The chain links TRBV5-6 to TRBJ1-4; TRBD1 is a possible D gene (6 bases). CDR1 SGHDT and CDR2 YYEEEE come from the germline V gene. Deletions cut 2 bases from V and 5 bases from J, with 10 bases between. The CDR3 runs 14 residues. The CDR3 DNA is TGTGCCAGCAGCTTCGGACAGCCAAATGAAAAACTGTTTTTT. Residues: CASSFGQPNEKLFF.

This clonotype was observed at least ten times. V gene TRBV11-2 combines with J gene TRBJ1-1, with a weak D call TRBD1 (5 bases). CDR1 SGHAT and CDR2 FQNNGV come from the germline V gene. The CDR3 contains 14 residues. V was shortened by 0 bases and J by 4 bases, with 9 bases between the two germline ends. The CDR3 sequence: CASSLDRGSTEAFF. The CDR3 DNA follows: TGTGCCAGCAGCTTAGATCGGGGGAGCACTGAAGCTTTCTTT.

Only a few counts were recorded for this clonotype. The rearrangement links TRBV20-1 to TRBJ2-5; D is unresolved. The length of the CDR3 is 15 residues. The germline V gene encodes CDR1 DFQATT and CDR2 SNEGSKA (reference sequence). Trimming stripped 0 bases from V and 4 bases from J, with 15 bases between. The CDR3 here is CSARDPDLAAETQYF. The CDR3 DNA follows: TGCAGTGCTAGAGATCCCGACCTGGCAGCAGAGACCCAGTACTTC.

This clonotype appeared a few times. This chain links TRBV7-6 with TRBJ2-5; 12 bases fit TRBD1. Germline CDR1 reads SGHVS; CDR2 reads FNYEAQ. The CDR3 contains 16 residues. J gave up 5 bases and V 4 bases, and 8 bases lay outside the gene matches. In DNA, the CDR3 is TGTGCCAGCAGCTCCCCGGGACAGGGGGCTAGCGAGACCCAGTACTTC. It encodes CASSSPGQGASETQYF.

This clonotype was seen a few times. The chain carries TRBV7-9 and TRBJ1-2; a possible D gene is TRBD1 (5 bases). Germline-derived CDR1 and CDR2 are SEHNR and FQNEAQ (reference sequence). The CDR3 consists of 14 residues. With 6 bases removed from V and 5 bases from J, the gap between germline ends came to 16 bases. The CDR3 spells CASRRDSERYGYTF. The CDR3 bases are TGTGCCAGCAGACGCGACAGTGAGAGATATGGCTACACCTTC.

This clonotype has at least ten counts. The chain uses TRBV5-1 and TRBJ2-1, with D maybe TRBD2 (7 bases). Trimming shortened V by 4 bases and J by 0 bases, and 11 bases separated the two germline ends. The CDR3 is 15 residues long. CDR1 SGHRS and CDR2 YFSETQ come from the germline V gene. This CDR3 reads CASSPAGASYNEQFF. The CDR3 DNA reads as TGCGCCAGCAGCCCGGCGGGGGCCTCCTACAATGAGCAGTTCTTC.

This clonotype has a handful of counts. The chain joins TRBV6-1 to TRBJ1-5; 7 nucleotides align to TRBD1. The CDR3 runs 13 residues. CDR1 is MNHNS, CDR2 SASEGT, per germline. V shed 11 bases and J 4 bases; nucleotides not matched to a gene: 8. CDR3 DNA sequence: TGTGCCGGCGGGACAGCTTTAAATCAGCCCCAGCATTTT. It encodes CAGGTALNQPQHF.

The chain carries TRBV11-2 and TRBJ2-1; the D gene is possibly TRBD1 (7 bases). The CDR3 covers 17 residues. In germline, CDR1 is SGHAT, CDR2 FQNNGV. The V gene lost 1 base and the J gene lost 1 base, with 14 bases spanning the gap. The CDR3 loop is CASSLGDQGGSYNEQFF. The DNA of the CDR3 is TGTGCCAGCAGCTTAGGAGACCAGGGGGGTTCCTACAATGAGCAGTTCTTC. The full variable domain, with the rest looked up from reference TRBV11-2 and TRBJ2-1, is EAGVAQSPRYKIIEKRQSVAFWCNPISGHATLYWYQQILGQGPKLLIQFQNNGVVDDSQLPKDRFSAERLKGVDSTLKIQPAKLEDSAVYLCASSLGDQGGSYNEQFFGPGTRLTVL.

The chain uses TRBV18 and TRBJ2-2; TRBD1 might be the D (5 bases). CDR3 length equals 14 residues. V was shortened by 4 bases and J by 1 base, with 7 bases between the two germline ends. CDR1 and CDR2 from the germline V gene are KGHSH and LQKENI. The CDR3 loop reads CASSQTENTGELFF. The CDR3 region has the DNA TGTGCCAGCTCACAGACAGAGAACACCGGGGAGCTGTTTTTT.